Many counts were recorded for the clone carrying this T cell receptor beta chain. Its antigen is unknown. The source of the sample is a study of identical twins. General study results and limits: Models, which agreed with sharing between unrelated individuals, nonetheless underestimated the out-of-frame TCR alpha sharing seen in monozygotic twins. For out-of-frame beta sequences, excess twin sharing was weaker. The abundant beta clonotypes from cord blood had fewer insertions, and memory repertoires had none of this.

Looked up from germline, CDR1 is SGHRS and CDR2 is YFSETQ. Trimming at V came to 5 bases and at J to 2 bases, leaving 5 bases not matched to a gene. The CDR3 is 14 amino acids. After template switching added a universal primer site, the resulting cDNA carried unique molecular identifiers. MiXCR, run by TCRdb on the 5' RACE reads, gives a single entry per CDR3 protein. The sample records about 240,000 distinct CDR3 sequences, over 9.5% being singletons. This chain uses TRBV5-1 with TRBJ2-3; 7 positions agree with TRBD1. The sample consisted of memory T cells sorted from blood. The clonotype was recovered from a man aged 50 to 59 in good health. The CDR3 sequence: CASSHGQDTDTQYF. In DNA form, the CDR3 reads TGCGCCAGCAGTCATGGACAGGACACAGATACGCAGTATTTT. The variable domain in full, completed from reference TRBV5-1 and TRBJ2-3, reads KAGVTQTPRYLIKTRGQQVTLSCSPISGHRSVSWYQQTPGQGLQFLFEYFSETQRNKGNFPGRFSGRQFSNSRSEMNVSTLELGDSALYLCASSHGQDTDTQYFGPGTRLTVL.